The 23 T cell receptor beta chains below were found in one sample sequenced in a study of metastatic and nonmetastatic thyroid tumors. With MiXCR, TCRdb called clones anew from the PCR reads. Among 40,000 or so clones listed, roughly 19% were seen once. Every patient underwent thyroid surgery untreated. The specimen sequenced was blood. The receptors stem from a female donor with papillary thyroid cancer or a benign thyroid nodule (not recorded which). Some clones in this sample may be carry-over from other donors' samples.

There are many counts of this clone. This chain uses TRBV9 with TRBJ2-7, with D tentatively TRBD2 (7 bases). V lost 4 bases and J lost 7, with 24 bases in between. Germline assignment: CDR1 SGDLS and CDR2 YYNGEE. The CDR3 extends over 16 amino acids. CDR3 amino acids: CASSLKRGSGKCEQYF. For the CDR3, the DNA is TGTGCCAGCAGCCTCAAAAGGGGGAGCGGGAAGTGTGAGCAGTACTTC.

The V gene is TRBV20-1, the J gene TRBJ2-7; no clear D gene. The germline V gene encodes CDR1 DFQATT and CDR2 SNEGSKA (reference sequence). This CDR3 has 15 residues. The germline V and J ends were trimmed by 7 bases and 4 bases, with 23 bases remaining between them. The CDR3 sequence: CSVSVRKVGMYEQYF. DNA for the CDR3: TGCAGTGTTAGTGTAAGAAAGGTAGGAATGTACGAGCAGTACTTC.

Ten or more counts support this clone. J is TRBJ2-7 and V is TRBV28; D ambiguous. Germline lookup yields CDR1 MDHEN and CDR2 SYDVKM. The CDR3 sequence is 13 residues long. The germline V and J ends were trimmed by 4 bases and 4 bases, with 11 bases remaining between them. Here the CDR3 reads CASSYRLPYEQYF. The CDR3 DNA reads TGTGCCAGCAGTTACCGGCTACCTTACGAGCAGTACTTC.

The J gene is TRBJ2-7, the V gene TRBV4-1; D might be TRBD1 (6 bases). V lost 4 bases to trimming and J lost 4 bases, with 11 bases between them. The germline CDR1 and CDR2 sequences are MGHRA and YSYEKL. The CDR3 is 13 amino acids. The CDR3 loop is CASSLGGEYEQYF. CDR3 sequence (DNA): TGCGCCAGCAGCCTTGGGGGCGAGTACGAGCAGTACTTC.

The chain recombines TRBV6-4 with TRBJ2-7; no firm D call. The CDR3 consists of 14 residues. The V end was cut by 0 bases, the J end by 3 bases, with 9 bases between. Germline CDR1 and CDR2: MRHNA and SNTAGT. CDR3 amino acids: CASSDSDGSYEQYF. Here the CDR3 DNA reads TGTGCCAGCAGTGACTCGGACGGCAGCTACGAGCAGTACTTC.

This clone was observed at least ten times. The V call is TRBV12-3 or TRBV12-4, the J call TRBJ1-1; D is unresolved. The CDR3 spans 13 residues. Between the trimmed V and J ends, which lost 1 base and 5 bases, there was a span of 8 bases. The CDR3 reads CASSLGVGTEAFF. The CDR3 DNA is TGTGCCAGCAGTTTAGGGGTGGGGACTGAAGCTTTCTTT.

This clone was found a few times. The chain is built from TRBV12-3 or TRBV12-4 and TRBJ2-7, with D uncertain. The CDR3 loop spans 14 amino acids. V lost 4 bases, J lost 0 bases, and 10 bases lay in between. The DNA of the CDR3 is TGTGCCAGCAGTTCCATCCCCAGCTCCTACGAGCAGTACTTC. Protein sequence: CASSSIPSSYEQYF.

Turning to this clone: A much larger clone lies a single base off, so this may be a read error. Distinct nucleotide sequences in the sample also encode this CDR3. This chain uses TRBV11-2 with TRBJ2-1; 11 bases fit TRBD2. The CDR3 covers 12 residues. The junction had 7 bases not matched to a gene; V was cut back by 6 bases and J by 15 bases. Germline V gene data show CDR1 as SGHAT and CDR2 as FQNNGV. The CDR3 DNA sequence: TGTGCCAGCAGAAATAGCGGGAGGGGGCCGTTCTTC. It translates to CASRNSGRGPFF.

This clone has a handful of counts. The CDR3 sequence: CASSPRDRTLYGYTF. As DNA, the CDR3 is TGTGCCAGTAGTCCCCGGGACAGAACCCTCTATGGCTACACCTTC. The V and J genes are TRBV19 and TRBJ1-2; 7 nucleotides match TRBD1. V trimming: 5 bases; J trimming: 4 bases; junction bases outside the gene matches: 10. Germline V gene lookup returns CDR1 LNHDA and CDR2 SQIVND (reference sequence). This CDR3 comprises 15 residues.

This clone was seen at least ten times. CDR3 sequence reads: CASSLQGAIYEQYF. Here the CDR3 DNA reads TGTGCCAGCAGCTTACAGGGGGCGATTTACGAGCAGTACTTC. This sequence joins TRBV11-2 and TRBJ2-7; 8 nucleotides agree with TRBD1. Per the germline V gene, CDR1 is SGHAT and CDR2 is FQNNGV. CDR3 length equals 14 residues. V lost 2 bases and J lost 4; bases outside the gene matches: 4.

Regarding this clone: A much larger clone differs by one base, so this may be a read error. Additional DNA sequences in this sample encode the identical CDR3. The rearrangement joins TRBV9 to TRBJ2-3; TRBD2 is a possible D gene (8 bases). Germline assignment: CDR1 SGDLS and CDR2 YYNGEE. The CDR3 contains 15 residues. Trimming took off 3 bases at V and 2 bases at J, with 13 bases between the two ends. CDR3 sequence (DNA): TGTGCCAGCAGCGCACGGGAGGGGGCCACAGATACGCAGTATTTT. Residues: CASSAREGATDTQYF.

This clone was found a few times. The chain recombines TRBV2 with TRBJ1-1, with TRBD1 identical over 8 bases. CDR1 and CDR2 from the germline V gene are SNHLY and FYNNEI. V dropped 6 bases and J dropped 4; count of bases not matched to a gene: 4. This CDR3 contains 13 residues. This CDR3 reads CASSLDRVTEAFF. DNA for the CDR3: TGTGCCAGCAGCCTGGACAGGGTCACTGAAGCTTTCTTT.

The chain is built from TRBV20-1 and TRBJ2-7; 11 nucleotides match TRBD1. This CDR3 is 15 amino acids long. V shed 6 bases and J 6 bases; nucleotides not matched to a gene: 13. Germline CDR1 is DFQATT and CDR2 is SNEGSKA (reference sequence). The DNA for the CDR3 is TGCAGTGCAAGGACAGGGGGCGTAGGAGTACTCGAGCAGTACTTC. As protein: CSARTGGVGVLEQYF.

This clone was recorded at least ten times. This rearrangement joins TRBV4-2 to TRBJ1-1; D uncertain. The CDR3 contains 14 residues. Germline CDR1 is LGHNA and CDR2 is YNFKEQ. V lost 1 base to trimming and J lost 11 bases, with 17 bases between them. CDR3 amino acids: CASSQVAVRMSAFF. CDR3 DNA sequence: TGTGCCAGCAGCCAAGTTGCGGTGCGCATGTCCGCTTTCTTT.

Comment on this clone: The final CDR3 position lacks the conserved phenylalanine or tryptophan, pointing to a likely read error. This chain uses TRBV6-5 with TRBJ1-1; a weak D match, TRBD1 (6 bases). Germline V CDR1 and CDR2: MNHEY, SVGAGI. The CDR3 is 13 amino acids. This CDR3 reads CVSSYQGLSEAFV. The CDR3 region has the DNA TGTGTCAGCAGTTACCAGGGGCTGTCTGAAGCTTTCGTT.

CDR3 DNA sequence: TGTGCCAGCAGTGAAAGGAAGGGAGGAAATGAGCAGTTCTTC. This translates into CASSERKGGNEQFF. This chain links TRBV6-1 with TRBJ2-1; perhaps TRBD2 as D (6 bases). This CDR3 is built from 14 residues. Germline V gives CDR1 MNHNS, CDR2 SASEGT. The V end was cut by 2 bases, the J end by 7 bases, with 12 bases between.

V is TRBV11-1 and J is TRBJ1-1, with TRBD1 matching over 7 bases. V lost 4 bases to trimming and J lost 10 bases; unmatched junction nucleotides: 18. The V gene's germline CDR1 is SGHAT and CDR2 FQDESV (reference sequence). The CDR3 totals 16 residues. The CDR3 spells CASSSSEAGGRVGAFF. The CDR3 DNA sequence: TGTGCCAGCAGCTCCAGTGAAGCAGGGGGACGTGTTGGAGCTTTCTTT.

This clone was picked up many times. The chain uses TRBV10-3 and TRBJ2-1; no firm D call. Trimming cost V 3 bases and J 4 bases, with 4 bases left between them. The CDR3 totals 12 residues. Germline V gene sequence: CDR1 ENHRY, CDR2 SYGVKD. The CDR3: CAISEGYNEQFF. CDR3 DNA sequence: TGTGCCATCAGTGAAGGGTACAATGAGCAGTTCTTC.

The rearrangement links TRBV6-1 to TRBJ2-5; D possibly corresponds to TRBD1 (6 bases). V lost 5 bases and J 5 bases, leaving 18 bases between the germline ends. In germline, CDR1 is MNHNS, CDR2 SASEGT. This CDR3 contains 15 residues. CDR3 region: CASSLDSHKGETQYF. In DNA, the CDR3 is TGTGCCAGCAGTCTGGACAGCCATAAAGGGGAGACCCAGTACTTC.

The V and J genes are TRBV28 and TRBJ1-1, with 7 bases aligning to TRBD1. CDR3 length equals 15 residues. Trimming took 6 bases from V and 3 from J; bases not matched to a gene: 10. The V gene's germline CDR1 is MDHEN and CDR2 SYDVKM. The DNA of the CDR3 is TGTGCCAGCAGCCCCTGGACAGGACGGGACACTGAAGCTTTCTTT. It translates to CASSPWTGRDTEAFF.

This clone is judged medium-sized. The V gene is TRBV7-3, the J gene TRBJ2-3; 9 bases align to TRBD1. With 4 bases clipped from V and 3 bases from J, the junction kept 8 bases outside the gene matches. CDR1 and CDR2 from the germline V gene are SGHTA and FQGTGA. CDR3 length: 16 residues. As DNA, the CDR3 is TGTGCCAGCAGCTCCGCCGGGACAGGGCTTACAGATACGCAGTATTTT. Protein product: CASSSAGTGLTDTQYF.

As for this clone: At one of its ends the junction is not consistent with the germline gene, which may arise from a read error. V is TRBV4-2 and J is TRBJ2-3, with 8 nucleotides matching TRBD2. Germline CDR1 and CDR2: LGHNA and YNFKEQ. The CDR3 spans 16 residues. DNA for the CDR3: TGTGCCAGCAGCCAAGAAGGGAGCGGGAGTTCGGATACGCGGTATTTT. As protein: CASSQEGSGSSDTRYF.

This clone was seen many times. The chain uses TRBV7-8 and TRBJ2-7, with 11 positions matching TRBD2. V shed 4 bases, J shed 4 bases, and the junction held 6 bases outside the gene matches. CDR1 SGHVS and CDR2 FQNEAQ come from the germline V gene. The CDR3 is made up of 15 amino acids. The CDR3 DNA is TGTGCCAGCAGCTCACCGGGACTAGCGGTTTACGAGCAGTACTTC. Translating gives CASSSPGLAVYEQYF.